Below, 25 T cell receptor beta chains from the same sample are listed, as sequenced in a study of OX40 agonist ivuxolimab in advanced cancers. Receptors were amplified or captured by the immunoSEQ multiplex PCR assay. Not all clones reach the TCRdb copy of this immuneACCESS table, which keeps in-frame sequences only. Checked studies attribute under half of the gap to unresolved V genes and leave the rest unexplained. The sample has roughly 20,000 clones on record, around 87% of them singletons. Jointly, the top ten make up around 16% of the sample. The material sequenced was CD4+ or CD8+ T cells sorted from blood, taken in a trial of the OX40 agonist ivuxolimab. The receptors originated from an adult with an advanced solid tumor such as melanoma, head and neck, liver or kidney cancer.

The chain combines TRBV13 with TRBJ1-1; 8 bases are shared with TRBD1. The CDR3 length is 14 residues. CDR1 PRHDT and CDR2 FYEKMQ come from the germline V gene (reference sequence). V was pared by 4 bases and J by 1 base, with 2 bases of the junction left unmatched. The CDR3 is CASSWDRQNTEAFF. The CDR3, as DNA: TGTGCCAGCAGCTGGGACAGGCAGAACACTGAAGCTTTCTTT.

This chain links TRBV6-5 with TRBJ1-5; D perhaps matches TRBD1 (6 bases). The germline V and J ends were trimmed by 5 bases and 7 bases, with 12 bases remaining between them. CDR1 MNHEY and CDR2 SVGAGI come from the germline V gene. The CDR3 consists of 13 residues. The CDR3 loop is CASSESGGQPQHF. CDR3 coding DNA: TGTGCCAGCAGTGAAAGTGGGGGCCAGCCCCAGCATTTT.

This clone occurred once. The V gene is TRBV5-1, the J gene TRBJ2-7; 10 nucleotides match TRBD2. Germline values: CDR1 SGHRS, CDR2 YFSETQ. V was clipped by 0 bases and J by 4 bases; unmatched bases: 10. CDR3 size: 17 residues. This CDR3 is CASSLDLRTSGAYEQYF. CDR3 DNA sequence: TGCGCCAGCAGCTTGGATCTTCGAACTAGCGGGGCTTACGAGCAGTACTTC.

The genes are TRBV5-1 and TRBJ2-7, with 7 nucleotides matching TRBD1. Germline loops: CDR1 SGHRS, CDR2 YFSETQ. CDR3 length: 15 residues. J gave up 3 bases and V 0 bases, and 6 bases lay outside the gene matches. The CDR3 loop is CASSLGQGEIYEQYF. The CDR3 DNA follows: TGCGCCAGCAGCTTGGGGCAGGGGGAAATCTACGAGCAGTACTTC.

For the CDR3, the DNA is TGCAGCGGGACAGGGGGCGGACACACTGAAGCTTTCTTT. Translating it yields CSGTGGGHTEAFF. The J gene is TRBJ1-1, the V gene TRBV29-1; 11 nucleotides agree with TRBD1. Germline V gives CDR1 SQVTM, CDR2 ANQGSEA. V lost 7 bases and J lost 3; bases outside the gene matches: 4. This CDR3 region has 13 residues.

The rearrangement links TRBV30 to TRBJ2-7, with 7 bases lining up with TRBD1. Germline V gives CDR1 GTSNPN, CDR2 SVGIG (reference sequence). V was clipped by 1 base and J by 3 bases; unmatched bases: 3. The CDR3 sequence is 13 residues long. The CDR3 reads CAWSAGTDYEQYF. In DNA, the CDR3 is TGTGCCTGGAGTGCCGGGACAGACTACGAGCAGTACTTC.

The chain is built from TRBV7-2 and TRBJ2-7; weak D call: TRBD2 (6 bases). Trimming removed 5 bases from V and 2 bases from J, with 13 bases in between. Germline assignment: CDR1 SGHTA and CDR2 FQGNSA. The CDR3 extends over 14 amino acids. The CDR3 here is CASSTQGGAYEQYF. The DNA for the CDR3 is TGTGCCAGCAGCACCCAGGGCGGGGCCTACGAGCAGTACTTC.

The gene calls are TRBV6-7 and TRBJ2-7, with D possibly TRBD2 on 6 matching bases. TRBV6-7 is given ORF status, its function remaining uncertain. The CDR3 covers 16 residues. V was pared by 0 bases and J by 7 bases, with 19 bases between. In nucleotides, the CDR3 is TGTGCCAGCAGTTACTCCTCGGACGGCCATGCGGGAGAGCAGTACTTC. Translation: CASSYSSDGHAGEQYF.

Comment on this clone: One end of the junction fails to match germline, which may point to a read error. The chain combines TRBV7-7 with TRBJ2-2; D is possibly TRBD2 (5 bases). Germline lookup yields CDR1 SSHAT and CDR2 FNYEAQ (reference sequence). The CDR3 is made up of 13 amino acids. The CDR3 nucleotides read TGTGCTAGCAGCTTAGCGTTGGCCGGGGAGCTGTTTTTT. This translates into CASSLALAGELFF.

This clone was recorded once. The chain is built from TRBV4-2 and TRBJ2-3; D might be TRBD2 (7 bases). The CDR3 length is 19 residues. V shed 0 bases and J shed 5 bases, with 24 bases lying between them. CDR1 is LGHNA and CDR2 is YNFKEQ in the germline V gene. The CDR3 bases are TGTGCCAGCAGCCAAGATGAATTGGAGAGGGGGGGCCGGGGAGATACGCAGTATTTT. This encodes CASSQDELERGGRGDTQYF.

CDR3 in amino acids: CASSPPGNRNYGYTF. CDR3 bases: TGTGCCAGCAGCCCCCCGGGGAACCGGAACTATGGCTACACCTTC. This chain joins TRBV5-6 and TRBJ1-2; D remains ambiguous. CDR1 and CDR2 (germline): SGHDT, YYEEEE. Trimming stripped 4 bases from V and 2 bases from J, with 15 bases between. This CDR3 has 15 residues. Complete variable domain (other parts from reference TRBV5-6 and TRBJ1-2): DAGVTQSPTHLIKTRGQQVTLRCSPKSGHDTVSWYQQALGQGPQFIFQYYEEEERQRGNFPDRFSGHQFPNYSSELNVNALLLGDSALYLCASSPPGNRNYGYTFGSGTRLTVV.

CDR3: CSELSTSGGENYNEQFF. CDR3 DNA: TGCAGCGAGCTGTCTACTAGCGGGGGAGAAAACTACAATGAGCAGTTCTTC. The J gene is TRBJ2-1, the V gene TRBV29-1; 11 bases fit TRBD2. Germline V lookup: CDR1 SQVTM, CDR2 ANQGSEA. The CDR3 runs 17 residues. V lost 7 bases, J lost 3 bases, and 14 bases stayed unmatched.

The gene calls are TRBV2 and TRBJ2-1; no clear D. Trimming removed 1 base from V and 4 bases from J, with 11 bases in between. CDR3 length equals 15 residues. CDR1 SNHLY and CDR2 FYNNEI come from the germline V gene. In DNA form, the CDR3 reads TGTGCCAGCAGTGAAGGGGCCTATAATTACAATGAGCAGTTCTTC. It codes for CASSEGAYNYNEQFF.

The rearrangement links TRBV7-9 to TRBJ2-2; D ambiguous. Per germline, CDR1 SEHNR and CDR2 FQNEAQ (reference sequence). This CDR3 contains 14 residues. Trimming removed 4 bases at V and 2 bases at J, with 8 bases between. The CDR3 region is CASSSPSNTGELFF. DNA of the CDR3: TGTGCCAGCAGCTCCCCCAGTAACACCGGGGAGCTGTTTTTT.

In its sample, this clone was seen once. This chain uses TRBV13 with TRBJ2-7; D is unresolved. V lost 2 bases and J 4 bases, leaving 3 bases between the germline ends. Germline assignment: CDR1 PRHDT and CDR2 FYEKMQ (reference sequence). The CDR3 consists of 11 residues. The CDR3 bases are TGTGCCAGCAGCTTAAAATACGAGCAGTACTTC. Translating gives CASSLKYEQYF.

The gene calls are TRBV10-2 and TRBJ2-1; 8 bases are a match to TRBD1. Germline assignment: CDR1 WSHSY and CDR2 SAAADI. The CDR3 is 15 residues long. J gave up 0 bases and V 5 bases, and 3 bases lay outside the gene matches. This CDR3 is CASSSTGGSYNEQFF. The CDR3 coding sequence is TGCGCCAGCAGTTCAACAGGGGGCTCCTACAATGAGCAGTTCTTC.

This rearrangement joins TRBV9 to TRBJ2-7, with D perhaps matching TRBD2 (5 bases). Germline-derived CDR1 and CDR2 are SGDLS and YYNGEE. This CDR3 spans 15 amino acids. V was clipped by 2 bases and J by 5 bases, with 17 bases between them. The CDR3 region has the DNA TGTGCCAGCAGCGTCAGAGGGTTCAAGGAGAACGAGCAGTACTTC. It encodes CASSVRGFKENEQYF.

The V gene is TRBV30, the J gene TRBJ1-6; no reliable D call. The CDR3 runs 12 residues. V was clipped by 1 base and J by 7 bases, with 5 bases between them. From germline, CDR1 is GTSNPN and CDR2 SVGIG (reference sequence). The CDR3 sequence: CAWSDSNSPLHF. The CDR3 coding sequence is TGTGCCTGGAGTGACAGCAATTCACCCCTCCACTTT.

The gene calls are TRBV4-1 and TRBJ2-2; no clear D gene. V was shortened by 4 bases and J by 8 bases, with 8 bases between the two germline ends. Germline CDR1 MGHRA, CDR2 YSYEKL. The CDR3 is 12 residues long. The CDR3: CASSPPFGELFF. DNA of the CDR3: TGCGCCAGCAGCCCCCCATTTGGGGAGCTGTTTTTT.

The rearrangement joins TRBV7-2 to TRBJ2-1; D might be TRBD1 or TRBD2, each matching 5 bases. V lost 5 bases to trimming and J lost 4 bases, with 24 bases between them. The CDR3 is 18 amino acids. Germline V gene data show CDR1 as SGHTA and CDR2 as FQGNSA. As DNA, the CDR3 is TGTGCCAGCAGCAGAAAAGACCGGGACCTGCTTTTATACAATGAGCAGTTCTTC. This gives the protein CASSRKDRDLLLYNEQFF. Together with reference TRBV7-2 and TRBJ2-1, the CDR3 gives the full variable domain: GAGVSQSPSNKVTEKGKDVELRCDPISGHTALYWYRQSLGQGLEFLIYFQGNSAPDKSGLPSDRFSAERTGGSVSTLTIQRTQQEDSAVYLCASSRKDRDLLLYNEQFFGPGTRLTVL.

Only a few counts were recorded for this clone. The V gene is TRBV11-3, the J gene TRBJ2-1; 13 nucleotides agree with TRBD2. Germline CDR1 reads SGHNT; CDR2 reads YENEEA. The CDR3 length is 18 residues. The junction had 7 bases not matched to a gene; V was cut back by 0 bases and J by 5 bases. The CDR3 nucleotides read TGTGCCAGCAGCTTAGATCCCCCCACTAGCGGGGGGGACAATGAGCAGTTCTTC. It translates to CASSLDPPTSGGDNEQFF.

The chain carries TRBV19 and TRBJ1-4, with D hard to call. With 7 bases removed from V and 5 bases from J, the gap between germline ends came to 8 bases. Germline V lookup: CDR1 LNHDA, CDR2 SQIVND (reference sequence). The CDR3 sequence is 12 residues long. The chain's CDR3 is CASNRVNEKLFF. The DNA for the CDR3 is TGTGCCAGTAACCGCGTAAATGAAAAACTGTTTTTT.

Comment on this clone: One end of the junction fails to match germline, which may point to a read error. This rearrangement joins TRBV6-5 to TRBJ1-2; D not resolved. The CDR3 runs to 10 residues. Per germline, CDR1 MNHEY and CDR2 SVGAGI. The CDR3 region has the DNA TGTGCCAGCAGTTCCTCCGGAGGTCCCTTC. The encoded protein is CASSSSGGPF.

The chain carries TRBV19 and TRBJ1-2; 7 bases fit TRBD1. The CDR3 consists of 16 residues. Looked up from germline, CDR1 is LNHDA and CDR2 is SQIVND (reference sequence). J lost 4 bases, V lost 2 bases, and 10 bases had no gene match. The CDR3 region has the DNA TGTGCCAGTAGTATACAAGGGACAGACGCTCTCTATGGCTACACCTTC. This codes for CASSIQGTDALYGYTF.

This clone was recorded only once. The J gene is TRBJ2-7, the V gene TRBV4-3; the D gene is possibly TRBD1 (5 bases). This CDR3 is 14 amino acids long. Looked up from germline, CDR1 is LGHNA and CDR2 is YSLEER. V was trimmed by 0 bases and J by 1 base, leaving 7 bases between them. CDR3 in amino acids: CASSQDRESYEQYF. For the CDR3, the DNA is TGCGCCAGCAGCCAAGACAGGGAATCCTACGAGCAGTACTTC.